The entry that follows covers one T cell receptor beta chain sequence. The antigen is unknown. The CDR3 contains 14 residues. V was clipped by 3 bases and J by 6 bases; unmatched bases: 1. CDR1 is SGHAT and CDR2 is FQNNGV in the germline V gene. The repertoire was sequenced with immunoSEQ multiplex PCR; TCRdb's copy has only in-frame clones and lacks some. The table shows 14,000 or so clones, with 75% to 85% occurring only once. This record belongs to a study of OX40 agonist ivuxolimab in advanced cancers. Findings and caveats of the study: At doses 0.1 to 3.0 mg/kg, CD4+ and CD8+ clones expanded.

The chain links TRBV11-2 to TRBJ2-1, with 11 bases that match TRBD1. Sequenced here: CD4+ or CD8+ T cells sorted from blood, sampled in a trial of the OX40 agonist ivuxolimab. The receptor's source is an adult with an advanced solid tumor such as melanoma, head and neck, liver or kidney cancer. The CDR3 DNA reads TGTGCCAGCAGCTTTGGGACAGGGGGCAATGAGCAGTTCTTC. Translated, it gives CASSFGTGGNEQFF.